This T cell receptor beta chain was profiled in a study of control samples from healthy donors and cancer patients. This CDR3 comprises 16 residues. Germline V gene data show CDR1 as PRHDT and CDR2 as FYEKMQ (reference sequence). With 4 bases removed from V and 0 bases from J, the gap between germline ends came to 14 bases. Method: immunoSEQ multiplex PCR; TCRdb's copy keeps in-frame clones and lacks some. Found here are 150,000 to 200,000 clones, more than 90% of them singletons; the top ten hold around 2%. This TCR was sampled from a woman aged 40 to 49 in good health. The chain is built from TRBV13 and TRBJ2-3; D ambiguous. Source material: blood. The chain's CDR3 is CASSSLPDHSTDTQYF. Here the CDR3 DNA reads TGTGCCAGCAGCTCCCTCCCGGACCATAGCACAGATACGCAGTATTTT.